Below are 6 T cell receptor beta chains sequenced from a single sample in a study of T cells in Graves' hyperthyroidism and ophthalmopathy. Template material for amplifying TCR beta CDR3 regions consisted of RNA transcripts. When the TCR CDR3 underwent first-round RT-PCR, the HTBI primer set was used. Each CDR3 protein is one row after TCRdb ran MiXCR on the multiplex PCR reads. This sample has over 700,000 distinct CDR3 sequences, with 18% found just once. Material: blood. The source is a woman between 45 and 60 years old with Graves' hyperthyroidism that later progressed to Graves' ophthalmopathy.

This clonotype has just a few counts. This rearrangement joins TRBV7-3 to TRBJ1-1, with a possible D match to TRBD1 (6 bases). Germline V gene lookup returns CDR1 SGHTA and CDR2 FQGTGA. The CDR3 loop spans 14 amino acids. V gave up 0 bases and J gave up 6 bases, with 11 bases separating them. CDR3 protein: CASSLTGGGSEAFF. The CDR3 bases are TGTGCCAGCAGCTTAACAGGGGGAGGGTCTGAAGCTTTCTTT.

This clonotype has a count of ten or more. CDR3 in amino acids: CASSFWQGEYEQYF. The CDR3 coding sequence is TGTGCCAGCAGTTTTTGGCAGGGAGAATACGAGCAGTACTTC. This rearrangement joins TRBV12-3 or TRBV12-4 to TRBJ2-7, with D perhaps TRBD1 or TRBD2 (5 bases each). This CDR3 has 14 residues. Between the trimmed V and J ends, which lost 3 bases and 4 bases, there was a span of 13 bases.

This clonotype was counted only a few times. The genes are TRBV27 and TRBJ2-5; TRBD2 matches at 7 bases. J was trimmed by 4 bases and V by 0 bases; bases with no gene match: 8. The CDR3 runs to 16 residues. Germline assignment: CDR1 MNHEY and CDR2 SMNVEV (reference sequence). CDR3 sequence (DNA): TGTGCCAGCAGTTTATCTCATCCGGGGGGTGGAGAGACCCAGTACTTC. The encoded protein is CASSLSHPGGGETQYF.

CDR3 nucleotide sequence: TGCAGTGCTCCGACAGCCCCTGGAAACACCATATATTTT. It encodes CSAPTAPGNTIYF. The chain links TRBV20-1 to TRBJ1-3; a possible D gene is TRBD1 (5 bases). Germline V gene lookup returns CDR1 DFQATT and CDR2 SNEGSKA (reference sequence). This CDR3 is built from 13 residues. V was shortened by 5 bases and J by 2 bases, with 10 bases between the two germline ends.

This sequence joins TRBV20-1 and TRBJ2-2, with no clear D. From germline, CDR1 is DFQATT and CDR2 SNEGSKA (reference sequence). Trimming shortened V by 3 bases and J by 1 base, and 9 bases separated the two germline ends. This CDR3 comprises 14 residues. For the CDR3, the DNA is TGCAGTGCTAGGTCTGCTCAGAACACCGGGGAGCTGTTTTTT. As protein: CSARSAQNTGELFF.

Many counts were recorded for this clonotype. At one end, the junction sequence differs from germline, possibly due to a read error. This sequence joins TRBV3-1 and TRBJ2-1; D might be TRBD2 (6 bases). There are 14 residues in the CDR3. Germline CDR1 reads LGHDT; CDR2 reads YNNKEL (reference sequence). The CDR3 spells CASSPGDSNNEQFF. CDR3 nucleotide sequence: TGTGCCAGCAGCCCCGGGGACTCCAACAATGAGCAGTTCTTC.